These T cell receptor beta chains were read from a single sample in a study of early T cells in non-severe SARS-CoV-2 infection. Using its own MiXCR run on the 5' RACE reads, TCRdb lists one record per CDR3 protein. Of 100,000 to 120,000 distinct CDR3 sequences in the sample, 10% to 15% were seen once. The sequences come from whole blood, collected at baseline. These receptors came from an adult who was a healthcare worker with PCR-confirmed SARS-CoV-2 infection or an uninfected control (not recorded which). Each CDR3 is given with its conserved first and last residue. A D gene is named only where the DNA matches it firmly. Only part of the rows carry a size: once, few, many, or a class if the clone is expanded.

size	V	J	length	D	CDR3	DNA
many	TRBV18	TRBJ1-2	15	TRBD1	CASSPGGTANYGYTF	TGTGCCAGCTCACCGGGCGGGACAGCGAACTATGGCTACACCTTC
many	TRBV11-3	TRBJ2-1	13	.	CASSLRLSGPRFF	TGTGCCAGCAGCTTGAGATTGAGTGGGCCGAGGTTCTTC
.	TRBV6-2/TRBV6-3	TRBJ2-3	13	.	CASSYRLADTQYF	TGTGCCAGCAGTTACCGCCTCGCAGATACGCAGTATTTT
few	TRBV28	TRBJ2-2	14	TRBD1	CASSPRTGRRELFF	TGTGCCAGCAGTCCGAGGACAGGGAGAAGGGAGCTGTTTTTT
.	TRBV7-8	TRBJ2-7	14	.	CASSLVVPSYEQYF	TGTGCCAGCAGCTTAGTTGTCCCCTCCTACGAGCAGTACTTC
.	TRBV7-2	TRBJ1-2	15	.	CASRLESGPSYGYTF	TGTGCCAGCAGGCTCGAATCCGGGCCATCCTATGGCTACACCTTC
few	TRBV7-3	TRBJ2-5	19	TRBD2	CASSSHGLAGDGDRETQYF	TGTGCCAGCAGCTCCCATGGACTAGCGGGAGACGGGGATCGAGAGACCCAGTACTTC
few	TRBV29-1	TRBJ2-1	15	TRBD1	CSVSPGQGSLNEQFF	TGCAGCGTCTCTCCCGGACAGGGGAGTCTTAATGAGCAGTTCTTC
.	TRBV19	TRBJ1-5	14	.	CASTEFGPNQPQHF	TGTGCCAGTACCGAATTCGGTCCGAATCAGCCCCAGCATTTT
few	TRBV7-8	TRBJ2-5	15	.	CASSFPWTVQETQYF	TGTGCCAGCAGCTTTCCCTGGACTGTCCAAGAGACCCAGTACTTC
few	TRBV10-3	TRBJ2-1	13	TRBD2	CAARLAGNNEQFF	TGTGCCGCCAGACTAGCGGGGAACAATGAGCAGTTCTTC
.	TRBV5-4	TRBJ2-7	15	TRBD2	CASSLGRESSYEQYF	TGTGCCAGCAGCTTGGGGCGGGAGTCCTCCTACGAGCAGTACTTC
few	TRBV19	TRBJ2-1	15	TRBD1	CASSIEGGGNNEQFF	TGTGCCAGTAGTATCGAAGGGGGCGGCAACAATGAGCAGTTCTTC
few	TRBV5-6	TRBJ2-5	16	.	CASSLGRAGRRETQYF	TGTGCCAGCAGCTTGGGAAGGGCGGGACGTAGGGAGACCCAGTACTTC
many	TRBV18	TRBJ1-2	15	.	CASSPVLGYQYGYTF	TGTGCCAGCTCACCAGTTTTGGGATATCAGTATGGCTACACCTTC
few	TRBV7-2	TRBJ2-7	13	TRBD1	CASSIQGDLEQYF	TGTGCCAGCAGCATACAGGGGGACCTCGAGCAGTACTTC
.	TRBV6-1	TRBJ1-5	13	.	CASSGQFNQPQHF	TGTGCCAGCAGCGGACAGTTCAATCAGCCCCAGCATTTT
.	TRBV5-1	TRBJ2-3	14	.	CASSRQDITDTQYF	TGCGCCAGCAGCAGACAAGATATCACAGATACGCAGTATTTT
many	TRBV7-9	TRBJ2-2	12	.	CASSVNTGELFF	TGTGCCAGCAGCGTCAACACCGGGGAGCTGTTTTTT
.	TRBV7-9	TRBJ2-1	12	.	CASSPQGGEQFF	TGTGCCAGCAGCCCCCAGGGAGGTGAGCAGTTCTTC
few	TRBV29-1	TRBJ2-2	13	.	CSVAPLNTGELFF	TGCAGCGTTGCTCCGCTGAACACCGGGGAGCTGTTTTTT
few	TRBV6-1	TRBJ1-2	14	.	CASSEAGSERGATF	TGTGCCAGCAGTGAAGCGGGATCAGAGCGGGGGGCAACCTTC